The text below deals with one T cell receptor (beta chain). The data are from a study of blood T cell repertoires in COVID-19. About the research overall: Acute and convalescent COVID-19 samples came from the United States, Italy and Spain. Sources were T cells, B-cell-depleted T cells, or PBMCs; the material itself was cDNA or gDNA.

Recruited during active infection, patients (from Seattle) were subsequently followed longitudinally. Under the authors' procedure: The authors estimated nucleated cell counts from reference gene primer amplification. Profiled with immunoSEQ multiplex PCR; TCRdb holds only in-frame clones, not every one. V, J and clone size derive from that table, while D and trimming were established from the DNA sequence. Of roughly 500,000 clones in the sample, 89% were seen once. This CDR3 is 11 amino acids long. Trimming took 4 bases from V and 11 from J, leaving 9 bases between them. Germline V lookup: CDR1 KGHSH, CDR2 LQKENI.

The genes are TRBV18 and TRBJ2-1; D is ambiguous. The sequence was obtained from a man aged 18 to 35 with COVID-19, enrolled during active disease. Sequences were obtained from peripheral blood. CDR3 nucleotide sequence: TGTGCCAGCTCACTCGATAGCCAGCAGTTCTTC. Encoded protein: CASSLDSQQFF. Full variable domain (rest looked up from reference TRBV18 and TRBJ2-1): NAGVMQNPRHLVRRRGQEARLRCSPMKGHSHVYWYRQLPEEGLKFMVYLQKENIIDESGMPKERFSAEFPKEGPSILRIQQVVRGDSAAYFCASSLDSQQFFGPGTRLTVL.